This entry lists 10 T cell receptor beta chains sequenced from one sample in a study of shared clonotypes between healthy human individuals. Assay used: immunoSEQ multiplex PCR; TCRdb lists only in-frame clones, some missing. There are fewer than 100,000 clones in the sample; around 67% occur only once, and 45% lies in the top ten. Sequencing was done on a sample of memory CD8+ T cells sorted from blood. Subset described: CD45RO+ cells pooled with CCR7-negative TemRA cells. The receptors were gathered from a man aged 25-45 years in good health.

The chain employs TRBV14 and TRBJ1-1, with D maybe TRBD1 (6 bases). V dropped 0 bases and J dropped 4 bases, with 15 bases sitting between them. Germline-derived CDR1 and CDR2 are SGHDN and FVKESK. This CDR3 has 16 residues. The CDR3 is CASSQDQGSRVTEAFF. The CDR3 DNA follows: TGTGCCAGCAGCCAAGATCAGGGGTCCAGGGTCACTGAAGCTTTCTTT.

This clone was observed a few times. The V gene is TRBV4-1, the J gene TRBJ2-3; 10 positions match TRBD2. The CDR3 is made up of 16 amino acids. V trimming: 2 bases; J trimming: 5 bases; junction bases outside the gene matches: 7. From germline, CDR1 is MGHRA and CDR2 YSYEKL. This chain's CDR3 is CASSQTLAGVLDTQYF. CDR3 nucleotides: TGCGCCAGCAGCCAAACCCTAGCGGGAGTCTTAGATACGCAGTATTTT.

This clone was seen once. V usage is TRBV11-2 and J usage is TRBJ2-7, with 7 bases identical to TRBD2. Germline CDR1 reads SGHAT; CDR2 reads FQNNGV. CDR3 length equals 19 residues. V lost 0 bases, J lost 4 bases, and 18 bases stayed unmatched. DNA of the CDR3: TGTGCCAGCAGCTTAGACAGGTACTCTAGCGGCCCCTCGGATTACGAGCAGTACTTC. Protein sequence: CASSLDRYSSGPSDYEQYF. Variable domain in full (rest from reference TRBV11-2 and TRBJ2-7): EAGVAQSPRYKIIEKRQSVAFWCNPISGHATLYWYQQILGQGPKLLIQFQNNGVVDDSQLPKDRFSAERLKGVDSTLKIQPAKLEDSAVYLCASSLDRYSSGPSDYEQYFGPGTRLTVT.

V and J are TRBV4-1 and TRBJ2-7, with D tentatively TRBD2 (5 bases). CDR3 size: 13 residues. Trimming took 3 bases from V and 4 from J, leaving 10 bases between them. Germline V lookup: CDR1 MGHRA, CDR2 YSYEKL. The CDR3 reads CASSQTRGYEQYF. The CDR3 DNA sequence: TGCGCCAGCAGCCAGACACGGGGATACGAGCAGTACTTC.

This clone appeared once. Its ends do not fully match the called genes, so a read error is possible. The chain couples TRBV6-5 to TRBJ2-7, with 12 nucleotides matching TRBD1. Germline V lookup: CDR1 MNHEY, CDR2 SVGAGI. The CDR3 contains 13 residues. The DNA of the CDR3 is TGCGCCATCCCGGGACAGGGGGCTTGGGAGCAGTACTTC. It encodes CAIPGQGAWEQYF.

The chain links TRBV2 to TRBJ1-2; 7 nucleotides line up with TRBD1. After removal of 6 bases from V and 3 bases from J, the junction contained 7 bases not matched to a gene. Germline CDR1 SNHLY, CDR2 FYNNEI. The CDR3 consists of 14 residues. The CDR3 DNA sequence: TGTGCCAGCAGAGAGGGACAGCAGTACTATGGCTACACCTTC. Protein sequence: CASREGQQYYGYTF. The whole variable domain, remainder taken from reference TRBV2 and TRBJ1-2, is EPEVTQTPSHQVTQMGQEVILRCVPISNHLYFYWYRQILGQKVEFLVSFYNNEISEKSEIFDDQFSVERPDGSNFTLKIRSTKLEDSAMYFCASREGQQYYGYTFGSGTRLTVV.

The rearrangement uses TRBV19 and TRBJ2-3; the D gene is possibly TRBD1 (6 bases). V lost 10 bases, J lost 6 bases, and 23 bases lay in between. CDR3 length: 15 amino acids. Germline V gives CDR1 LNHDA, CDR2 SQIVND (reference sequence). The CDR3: CAISRGPMIGDTQYF. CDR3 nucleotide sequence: TGTGCCATTAGCAGGGGACCTATGATTGGCGATACGCAGTATTTT. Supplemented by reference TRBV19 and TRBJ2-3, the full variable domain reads DGGITQSPKYLFRKEGQNVTLSCEQNLNHDAMYWYRQDPGQGLRLIYYSQIVNDFQKGDIAEGYSVSREKKESFPLTVTSAQKNPTAFYLCAISRGPMIGDTQYFGPGTRLTVL.

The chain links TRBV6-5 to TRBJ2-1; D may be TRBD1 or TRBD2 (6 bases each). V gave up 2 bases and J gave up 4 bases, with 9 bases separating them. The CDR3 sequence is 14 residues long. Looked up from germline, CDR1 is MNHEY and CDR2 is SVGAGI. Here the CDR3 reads CASSYAGQYNEQFF. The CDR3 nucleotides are TGTGCCAGCAGTTACGCGGGACAATACAATGAGCAGTTCTTC.

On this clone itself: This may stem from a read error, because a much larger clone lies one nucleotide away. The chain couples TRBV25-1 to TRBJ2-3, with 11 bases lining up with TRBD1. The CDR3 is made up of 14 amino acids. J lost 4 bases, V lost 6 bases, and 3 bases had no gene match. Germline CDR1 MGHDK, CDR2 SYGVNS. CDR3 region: CASREGQGADTQYF. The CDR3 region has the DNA TGTGCCAGCAGAGAGGGACAGGGGGCAGATACGCAGTATTTT.

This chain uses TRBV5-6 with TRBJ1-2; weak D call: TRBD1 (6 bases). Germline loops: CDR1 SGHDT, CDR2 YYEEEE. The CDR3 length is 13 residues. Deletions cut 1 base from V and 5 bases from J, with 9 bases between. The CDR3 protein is CASSLNRAYGYTF. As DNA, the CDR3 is TGTGCCAGCAGCTTGAACAGGGCGTATGGCTACACCTTC.